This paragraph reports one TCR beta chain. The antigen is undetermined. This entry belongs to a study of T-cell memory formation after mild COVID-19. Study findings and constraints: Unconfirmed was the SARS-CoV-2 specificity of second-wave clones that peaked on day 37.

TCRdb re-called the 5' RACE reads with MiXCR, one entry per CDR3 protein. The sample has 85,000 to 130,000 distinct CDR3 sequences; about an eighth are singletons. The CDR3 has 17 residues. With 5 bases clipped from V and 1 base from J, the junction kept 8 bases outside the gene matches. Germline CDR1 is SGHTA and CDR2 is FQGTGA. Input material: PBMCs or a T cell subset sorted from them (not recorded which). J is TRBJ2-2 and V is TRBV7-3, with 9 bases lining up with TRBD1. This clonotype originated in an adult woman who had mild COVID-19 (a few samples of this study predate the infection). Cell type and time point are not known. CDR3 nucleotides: TGTGCCAGCAGCGCGGGACAGGGAATTAAGAACACCGGGGAGCTGTTTTTT. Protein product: CASSAGQGIKNTGELFF.